A selection of T cell receptor beta chains follows, all from one sample in a study of CD8 T cells in ankylosing spondylitis. MiXCR, run by TCRdb on the 5' RACE reads, gives a single entry per CDR3 protein. In the table there are just under 550,000 distinct CDR3 sequences, approximately 12% of which are singletons. Source material: blood, either unsorted or a sorted T cell fraction (not recorded which). The receptors originated from a male donor with ankylosing spondylitis. Each CDR3 is given with its conserved first and last residue.

v_gene: TRBV10-1; j_gene: TRBJ2-2; len: 15; CDR3aa: CASSKLDREGGELFF
v_gene: TRBV12-3/TRBV12-4; j_gene: TRBJ1-5; len: 15; CDR3aa: CASSLWAGGSQPQHF
v_gene: TRBV27; j_gene: TRBJ2-3; len: 18; CDR3aa: CASSLRLAGGPSTDTQYF
v_gene: TRBV7-2; j_gene: TRBJ2-5; len: 15; CDR3aa: CASSPGQVYQETQYF
v_gene: TRBV7-9; j_gene: TRBJ1-1; len: 13; CDR3aa: CASSSQVNTEAFF
v_gene: TRBV7-6; j_gene: TRBJ2-7; len: 15; CDR3aa: CASSPVRDRGNEQYF
v_gene: TRBV20-1; j_gene: TRBJ2-2; len: 16; CDR3aa: CSVGGLAGEDTGELFF
v_gene: TRBV7-2; j_gene: TRBJ1-1; len: 13; CDR3aa: CASSLTTGIVAFF
v_gene: TRBV6-1; j_gene: TRBJ2-1; len: 14; CDR3aa: CASRPSRGYNEQFF
v_gene: TRBV6-5; j_gene: TRBJ1-5; len: 12; CDR3aa: CASSYSGQPQHF
v_gene: TRBV29-1; j_gene: TRBJ2-1; len: 11; CDR3aa: CSVDRDNEQFF
v_gene: TRBV10-2; j_gene: TRBJ2-1; len: 12; CDR3aa: CASIGPYNEQFF
v_gene: TRBV5-1; j_gene: TRBJ1-2; len: 14; CDR3aa: CASSLSAGDYGYTF
v_gene: TRBV6-2/TRBV6-3; j_gene: TRBJ2-1; len: 13; CDR3aa: CASSSGLAVGQFF
v_gene: TRBV5-1; j_gene: TRBJ2-1; len: 15; CDR3aa: CASSFIRGAYNEQFF
v_gene: TRBV5-5; j_gene: TRBJ1-5; len: 15; CDR3aa: CASSLRQGPNQPQHF
v_gene: TRBV9; j_gene: TRBJ2-1; len: 16; CDR3aa: CASSVGRWDSDNEQFF
v_gene: TRBV15; j_gene: TRBJ2-2; len: 18; CDR3aa: CATSPIGRSFVWTGELFF
v_gene: TRBV20-1; j_gene: TRBJ2-1; len: 14; CDR3aa: CSATTPGILNEQFF
v_gene: TRBV20-1; j_gene: TRBJ2-5; len: 14; CDR3aa: CSTPPRGFQETQYF
v_gene: TRBV20-1; j_gene: TRBJ2-3; len: 13; CDR3aa: CSARDRIHGTQYF
v_gene: TRBV27; j_gene: TRBJ2-7; len: 15; CDR3aa: CASSTRDRRTYEQYF
v_gene: TRBV20-1; j_gene: TRBJ2-5; len: 14; CDR3aa: CSAMGRTYQETQYF
v_gene: TRBV6-1; j_gene: TRBJ1-4; len: 15; CDR3aa: CASSEPGSKNEKLFF
v_gene: TRBV24-1; j_gene: TRBJ2-1; len: 14; CDR3aa: CATEVEGGYNEQFF